This T cell receptor beta chain is from a study of shared clonotypes between healthy human individuals. Trimming took off 4 bases at V and 4 bases at J, with 11 bases between the two ends. CDR1 and CDR2 (germline): SGHAT, FQNNGV. The CDR3 length is 13 residues. Sequencing was performed with immunoSEQ multiplex PCR; in TCRdb, only in-frame clones are kept and a portion is missing. The table records fewer than 1.6 million clones, approximately 98.5% of them present only once. The sequenced sample was naive CD4+ T cells sorted from blood. Subset indicated: CD45RA+ positively selected. This clonotype was obtained from a man aged 25 to 40 in good health. This sequence joins TRBV11-2 and TRBJ2-7; D uncertain. The DNA of the CDR3 is TGTGCCAGCAGCTCCGTAGCTCGTTACGAGCAGTACTTC. Encoded protein: CASSSVARYEQYF.